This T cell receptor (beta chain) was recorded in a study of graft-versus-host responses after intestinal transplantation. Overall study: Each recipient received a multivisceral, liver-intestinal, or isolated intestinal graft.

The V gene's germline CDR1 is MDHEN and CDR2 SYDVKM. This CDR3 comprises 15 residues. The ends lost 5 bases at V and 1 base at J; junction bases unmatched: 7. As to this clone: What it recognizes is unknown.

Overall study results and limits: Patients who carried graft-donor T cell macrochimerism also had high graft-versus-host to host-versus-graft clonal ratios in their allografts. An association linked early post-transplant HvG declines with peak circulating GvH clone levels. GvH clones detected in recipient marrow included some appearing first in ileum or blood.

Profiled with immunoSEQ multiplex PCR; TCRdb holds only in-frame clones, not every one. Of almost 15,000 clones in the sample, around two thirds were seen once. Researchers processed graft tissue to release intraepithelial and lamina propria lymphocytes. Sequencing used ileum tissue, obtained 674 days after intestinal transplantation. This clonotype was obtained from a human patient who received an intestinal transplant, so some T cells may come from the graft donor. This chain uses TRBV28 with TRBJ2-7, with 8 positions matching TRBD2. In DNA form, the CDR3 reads TGTGCCAGCAGTCCCGGGGGGGCACGTTCCTACGAGCAGTACTTC. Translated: CASSPGGARSYEQYF.